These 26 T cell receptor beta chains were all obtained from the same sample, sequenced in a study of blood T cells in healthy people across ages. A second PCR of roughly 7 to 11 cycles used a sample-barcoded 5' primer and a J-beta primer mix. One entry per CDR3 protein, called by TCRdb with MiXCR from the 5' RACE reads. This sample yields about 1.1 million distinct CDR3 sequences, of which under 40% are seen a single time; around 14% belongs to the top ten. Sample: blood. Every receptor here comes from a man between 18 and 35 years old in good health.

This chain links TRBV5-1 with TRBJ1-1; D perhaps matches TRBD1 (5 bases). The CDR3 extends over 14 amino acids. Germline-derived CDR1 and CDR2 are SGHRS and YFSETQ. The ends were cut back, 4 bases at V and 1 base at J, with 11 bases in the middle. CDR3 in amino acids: CASSRKTGNTEAFF. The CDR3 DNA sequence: TGCGCCAGCAGCCGGAAAACAGGGAACACTGAAGCTTTCTTT.

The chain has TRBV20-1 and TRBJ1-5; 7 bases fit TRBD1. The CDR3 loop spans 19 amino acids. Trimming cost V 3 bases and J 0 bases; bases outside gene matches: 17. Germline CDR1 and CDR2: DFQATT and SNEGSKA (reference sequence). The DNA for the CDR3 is TGCAGTGCTAGGGGACAGTTTTTTGCGTCGCCCATTAGCAATCAGCCCCAGCATTTT. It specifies CSARGQFFASPISNQPQHF.

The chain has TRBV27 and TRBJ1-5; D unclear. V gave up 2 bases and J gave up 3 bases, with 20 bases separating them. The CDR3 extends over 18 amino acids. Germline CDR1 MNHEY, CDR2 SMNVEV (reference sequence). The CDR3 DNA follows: TGTGCCAGCAGTTTAACGGGTTTCTTTACAGAACACAATCAGCCCCAGCATTTT. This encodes CASSLTGFFTEHNQPQHF.

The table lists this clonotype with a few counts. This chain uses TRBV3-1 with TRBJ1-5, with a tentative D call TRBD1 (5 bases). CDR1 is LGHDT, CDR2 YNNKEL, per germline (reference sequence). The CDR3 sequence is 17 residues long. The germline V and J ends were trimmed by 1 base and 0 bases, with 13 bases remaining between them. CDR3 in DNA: TGTGCCAGCAGCCAAGCCCCGAGGCAGGGTAGCAATCAGCCCCAGCATTTT. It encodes CASSQAPRQGSNQPQHF.

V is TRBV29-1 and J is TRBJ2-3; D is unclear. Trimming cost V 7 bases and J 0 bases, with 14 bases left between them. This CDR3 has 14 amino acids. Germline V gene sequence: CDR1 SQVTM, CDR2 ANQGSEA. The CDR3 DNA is TGCAGCGCTATTAGCTGGTCTAGCACAGATACGCAGTATTTT. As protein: CSAISWSSTDTQYF.

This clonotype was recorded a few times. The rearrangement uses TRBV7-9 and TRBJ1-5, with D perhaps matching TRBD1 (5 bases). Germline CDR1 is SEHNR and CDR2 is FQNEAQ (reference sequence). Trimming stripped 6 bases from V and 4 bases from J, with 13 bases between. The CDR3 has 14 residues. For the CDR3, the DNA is TGTGCCAGCAGTTCTCACAGGTTGAATCAGCCCCAGCATTTT. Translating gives CASSSHRLNQPQHF. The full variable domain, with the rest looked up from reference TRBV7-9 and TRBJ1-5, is DTGVSQNPRHKITKRGQNVTFRCDPISEHNRLYWYRQTLGQGPEFLTYFQNEAQLEKSRLLSDRFSAERPKGSFSTLEIQRTEQGDSAMYLCASSSHRLNQPQHFGDGTRLSIL.

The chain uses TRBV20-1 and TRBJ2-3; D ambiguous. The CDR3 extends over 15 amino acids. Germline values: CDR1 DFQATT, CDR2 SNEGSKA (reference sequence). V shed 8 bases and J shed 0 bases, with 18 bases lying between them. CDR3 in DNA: TGCAGTACTTTCGCGGTGCCGTCTAGCACAGATACGCAGTATTTT. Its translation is CSTFAVPSSTDTQYF.

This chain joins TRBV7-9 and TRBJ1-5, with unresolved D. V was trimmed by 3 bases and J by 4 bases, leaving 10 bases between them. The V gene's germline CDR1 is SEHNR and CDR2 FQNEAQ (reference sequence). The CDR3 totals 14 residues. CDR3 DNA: TGTGCCAGCAGCTTTGGACGGATAAATCAGCCCCAGCATTTT. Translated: CASSFGRINQPQHF.

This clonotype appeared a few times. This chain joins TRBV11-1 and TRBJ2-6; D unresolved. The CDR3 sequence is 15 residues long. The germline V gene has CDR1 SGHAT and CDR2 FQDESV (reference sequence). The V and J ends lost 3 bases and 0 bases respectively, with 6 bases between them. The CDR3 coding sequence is TGTGCCAGCAGCTTTAGGGACTCTGGGGCCAACGTCCTGACTTTC. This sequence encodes CASSFRDSGANVLTF. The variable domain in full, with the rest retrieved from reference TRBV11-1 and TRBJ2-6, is EAEVAQSPRYKITEKSQAVAFWCDPISGHATLYWYRQILGQGPELLVQFQDESVVDDSQLPKDRFSAERLKGVDSTLKIQPAELGDSAMYLCASSFRDSGANVLTFGAGSRLTVL.

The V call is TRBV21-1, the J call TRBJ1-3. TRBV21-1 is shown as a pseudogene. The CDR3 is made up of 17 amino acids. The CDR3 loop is CASSKAFGTESGNTIYF. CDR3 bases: TGTGCCAGCAGCAAAGCTTTTGGGACAGAGTCTGGAAACACCATATATTTT.

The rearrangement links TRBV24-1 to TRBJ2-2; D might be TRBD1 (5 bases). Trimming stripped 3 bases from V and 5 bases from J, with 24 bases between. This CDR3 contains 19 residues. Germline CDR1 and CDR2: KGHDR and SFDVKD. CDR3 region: CATSDNLMNLGVRTGELFF. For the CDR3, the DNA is TGTGCCACCAGTGATAATCTAATGAACTTAGGGGTTAGGACCGGGGAGCTGTTTTTT.

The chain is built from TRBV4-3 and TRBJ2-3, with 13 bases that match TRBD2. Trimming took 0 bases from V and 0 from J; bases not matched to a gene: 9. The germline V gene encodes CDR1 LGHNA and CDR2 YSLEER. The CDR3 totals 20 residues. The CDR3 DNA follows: TGCGCCAGCAGCCAAGATGGTCTCGGGACTAGCGGGACTAGCACAGATACGCAGTATTTT. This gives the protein CASSQDGLGTSGTSTDTQYF.

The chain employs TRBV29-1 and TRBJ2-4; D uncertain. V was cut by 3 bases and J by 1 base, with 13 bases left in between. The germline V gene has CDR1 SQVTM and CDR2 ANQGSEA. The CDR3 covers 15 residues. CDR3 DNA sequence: TGCAGCGTTGAGGATGCCTCAAAGGCCAAAAACATTCAGTACTTC. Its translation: CSVEDASKAKNIQYF.

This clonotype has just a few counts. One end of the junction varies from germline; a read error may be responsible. The CDR3 region is CCAVQSGDANEQFF. CDR3 in DNA: TGCTGTGCTGTCCAATCCGGGGATGCAAATGAGCAGTTCTTC. This chain links TRBV20-1 with TRBJ2-1; D perhaps matches TRBD2 (5 bases). Germline CDR1 reads DFQATT; CDR2 reads SNEGSKA (reference sequence). The CDR3 runs 14 residues.

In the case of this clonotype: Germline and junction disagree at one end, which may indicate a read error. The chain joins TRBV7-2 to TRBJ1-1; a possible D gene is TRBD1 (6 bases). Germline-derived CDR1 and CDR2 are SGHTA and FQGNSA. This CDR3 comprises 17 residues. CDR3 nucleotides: TGTGCCGGCAGCCCAAACCAGCAGGGGATGGGGAACACTGAAGCTTTCTTT. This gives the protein CAGSPNQQGMGNTEAFF.

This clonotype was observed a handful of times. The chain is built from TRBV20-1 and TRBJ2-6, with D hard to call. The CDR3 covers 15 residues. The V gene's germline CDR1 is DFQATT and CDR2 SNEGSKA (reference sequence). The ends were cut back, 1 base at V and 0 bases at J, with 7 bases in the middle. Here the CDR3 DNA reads TGCAGTGCTAGAGTCCTAAGCTCTGGGGCCAACGTCCTGACTTTC. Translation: CSARVLSSGANVLTF.

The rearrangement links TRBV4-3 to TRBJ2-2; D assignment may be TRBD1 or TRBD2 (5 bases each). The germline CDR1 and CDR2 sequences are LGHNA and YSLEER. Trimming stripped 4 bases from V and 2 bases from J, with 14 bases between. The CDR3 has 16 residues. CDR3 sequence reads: CASSPSLGENTGELFF. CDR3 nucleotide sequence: TGCGCCAGCAGCCCCTCTTTGGGGGAAAACACCGGGGAGCTGTTTTTT.

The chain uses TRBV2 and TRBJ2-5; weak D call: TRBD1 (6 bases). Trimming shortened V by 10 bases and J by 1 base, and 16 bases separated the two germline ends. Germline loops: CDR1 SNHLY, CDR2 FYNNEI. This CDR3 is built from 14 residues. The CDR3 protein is CAMKAGASQETQYF. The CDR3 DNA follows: TGTGCCATGAAAGCAGGGGCCTCCCAAGAGACCCAGTACTTC.

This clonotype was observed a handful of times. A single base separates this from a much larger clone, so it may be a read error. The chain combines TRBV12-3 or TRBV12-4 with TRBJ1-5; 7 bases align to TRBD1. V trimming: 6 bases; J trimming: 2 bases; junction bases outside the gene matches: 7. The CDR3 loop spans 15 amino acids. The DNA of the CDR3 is TGTGCCAGCAGACCCGACAGGGTGGGCAATCAGCCCCAGCATTTT. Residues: CASRPDRVGNQPQHF.

Here the CDR3 reads CASSYSQDSPGRTEAFF. CDR3 sequence (DNA): TGTGCCAGCAGTTACTCTCAGGACAGTCCTGGAAGGACTGAAGCTTTCTTT. The chain links TRBV6-2 or TRBV6-3 to TRBJ1-1, with D perhaps matching TRBD1 (6 bases). The CDR3 is 17 residues long. Trimming cost V 0 bases and J 5 bases, with 19 bases left between them. Germline values: CDR1 MNHEY, CDR2 SVGEGT.

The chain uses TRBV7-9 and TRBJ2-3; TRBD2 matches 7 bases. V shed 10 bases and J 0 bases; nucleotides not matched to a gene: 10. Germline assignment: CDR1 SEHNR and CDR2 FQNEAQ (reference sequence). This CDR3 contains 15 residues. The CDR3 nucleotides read TGTGCCACCCCTATGGGGACTACGAGCACAGATACGCAGTATTTT. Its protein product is CATPMGTTSTDTQYF.

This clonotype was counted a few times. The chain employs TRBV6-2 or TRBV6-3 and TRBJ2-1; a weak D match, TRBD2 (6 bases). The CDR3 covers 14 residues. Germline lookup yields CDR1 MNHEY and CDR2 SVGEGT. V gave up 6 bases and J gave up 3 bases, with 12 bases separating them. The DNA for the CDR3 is TGTGCCAGCAGGCGGGAATACCTCTACAATGAGCAGTTCTTC. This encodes CASRREYLYNEQFF.

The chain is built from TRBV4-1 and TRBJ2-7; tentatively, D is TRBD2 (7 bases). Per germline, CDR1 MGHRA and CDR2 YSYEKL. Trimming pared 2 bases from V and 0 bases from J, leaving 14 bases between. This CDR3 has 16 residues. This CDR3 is CASSQIGGGPSYEQYF. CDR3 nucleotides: TGCGCCAGCAGCCAAATTGGCGGGGGCCCCTCCTACGAGCAGTACTTC.

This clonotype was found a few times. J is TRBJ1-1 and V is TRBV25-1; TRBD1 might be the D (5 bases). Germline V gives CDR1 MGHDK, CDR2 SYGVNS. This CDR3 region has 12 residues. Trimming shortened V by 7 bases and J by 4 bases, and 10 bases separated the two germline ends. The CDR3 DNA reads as TGTGCCAGCAATCGGGGGGTCACTGAAGCTTTCTTT. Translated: CASNRGVTEAFF.

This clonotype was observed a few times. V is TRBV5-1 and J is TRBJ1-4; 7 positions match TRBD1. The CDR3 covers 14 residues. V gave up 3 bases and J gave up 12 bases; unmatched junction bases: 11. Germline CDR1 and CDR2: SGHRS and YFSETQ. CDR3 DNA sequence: TGCGCCAGCAGCTCCTACCAGGGGGACAGTGAACTGTTTTTT. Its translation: CASSSYQGDSELFF.

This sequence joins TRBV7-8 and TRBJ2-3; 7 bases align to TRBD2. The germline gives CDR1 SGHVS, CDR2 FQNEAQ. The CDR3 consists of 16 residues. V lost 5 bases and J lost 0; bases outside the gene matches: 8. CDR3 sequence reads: CASSPRTSISTDTQYF. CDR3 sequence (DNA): TGTGCCAGCAGCCCCCGGACTAGTATTAGCACAGATACGCAGTATTTT.